A single sample is the source of the 13 T cell receptor beta chains below, sequenced in a study of CD8 T cells in ankylosing spondylitis. Each CDR3 protein gets one entry after TCRdb re-called the 5' RACE reads with MiXCR. The sample shows about 340,000 distinct CDR3 sequences, roughly 14% of them seen only once. Sequencing was performed on blood, either unsorted or a sorted T cell fraction (not recorded which). Source of these receptors: a male donor with ankylosing spondylitis or in good health (not recorded which).

The chain has TRBV5-1 and TRBJ2-2; D remains unclear. Germline CDR1 and CDR2: SGHRS and YFSETQ. The CDR3 spans 13 residues. Trimming pared 5 bases from V and 2 bases from J, leaving 7 bases between. CDR3: CASRQENTGELFF. The CDR3 DNA follows: TGCGCCAGCAGGCAGGAAAACACCGGGGAGCTGTTTTTT.

The V gene is TRBV30, the J gene TRBJ2-1; 10 nucleotides align to TRBD2. The CDR3 is made up of 15 amino acids. J lost 4 bases, V lost 6 bases, and 9 bases had no gene match. Per the germline V gene, CDR1 is GTSNPN and CDR2 is SVGIG (reference sequence). CDR3 sequence (DNA): TGTGCCTGCTCCTCCGGGACTAGCGTTTACAATGAGCAGTTCTTC. Protein: CACSSGTSVYNEQFF.

J is TRBJ2-1 and V is TRBV20-1; D not resolved. The CDR3 extends over 14 amino acids. The V end lost 4 bases, the J end lost 4 bases, and 14 bases lay between the germline ends. CDR1 and CDR2 (germline): DFQATT, SNEGSKA (reference sequence). CDR3: CSATGPQLYNEQFF. The CDR3 region has the DNA TGCAGTGCTACTGGCCCGCAACTATACAATGAGCAGTTCTTC.

This clonotype was counted only a few times. The chain links TRBV11-2 to TRBJ2-5; 12 positions match TRBD2. Losses at the gene ends were 3 bases for V and 4 bases for J; bases not matched to a gene: 9. CDR3 length: 17 residues. Germline values: CDR1 SGHAT, CDR2 FQNNGV. DNA for the CDR3: TGTGCCAGCAGCTTTTTATCTAGCGGGAGGGCCAGAGAGACCCAGTACTTC. This gives the protein CASSFLSSGRARETQYF.

The sample holds many counts of this clonotype. V gene TRBV6-5 combines with J gene TRBJ1-1; D unresolved. CDR3 length equals 14 residues. V lost 4 bases and J lost 1, with 10 bases in between. CDR1 MNHEY and CDR2 SVGAGI come from the germline V gene. CDR3 amino acids: CASSSRTGNTEAFF. CDR3 DNA sequence: TGTGCCAGCAGTTCCCGGACGGGGAACACTGAAGCTTTCTTT.

The CDR3 region is CASRGGPTGELFF. CDR3 sequence (DNA): TGCGCCAGTCGGGGGGGCCCGACCGGGGAGCTGTTTTTT. The rearrangement uses TRBV5-1 and TRBJ2-2; 8 bases are a match to TRBD2. The CDR3 is 13 residues long. Germline V CDR1 and CDR2: SGHRS, YFSETQ. With V trimmed by 8 bases and J by 5 bases, 5 bases remained unmatched.

This clonotype has at least ten counts. The J gene is TRBJ1-6, the V gene TRBV5-1; D unresolved. Trimming took 1 base from V and 9 from J, leaving 8 bases between them. CDR3 length: 13 residues. In germline, CDR1 is SGHRS, CDR2 YFSETQ. The CDR3 spells CASSLIWGSPLHF. In DNA, the CDR3 is TGCGCCAGCAGCTTGATTTGGGGTTCACCCCTCCACTTT.

At least ten counts were recorded for this clonotype. The chain is built from TRBV6-5 and TRBJ2-7; possibly TRBD1 or TRBD2 for D (5 bases each). The ends were cut back, 2 bases at V and 6 bases at J, with 17 bases in the middle. This CDR3 region has 15 residues. Looked up from germline, CDR1 is MNHEY and CDR2 is SVGAGI. CDR3 nucleotides: TGTGCCAGCAGTTACCCCTCCGATGGGGGTTCCGAGCAGTACTTC. Translation: CASSYPSDGGSEQYF.

The rearrangement joins TRBV15 to TRBJ2-2; D not resolved. This CDR3 spans 13 amino acids. CDR1 is LNHNV, CDR2 YYDKDF, per germline (reference sequence). The germline V and J ends were trimmed by 3 bases and 1 base, with 3 bases remaining between them. DNA for the CDR3: TGTGCCACCAGCAGCCAGAACACCGGGGAGCTGTTTTTT. Translated: CATSSQNTGELFF.

This clonotype was detected once. This chain joins TRBV6-5 and TRBJ2-7; 7 bases agree with TRBD1. The CDR3 is 14 amino acids. Germline trimming cut 7 bases from V and 2 bases from J; bases unmatched to any gene: 8. The germline V gene has CDR1 MNHEY and CDR2 SVGAGI. The CDR3 nucleotides are TGTGCCAGCATTAGGGACAGCTTTGCCTACGAGCAGTACTTC. Translation gives CASIRDSFAYEQYF.

This clonotype was observed many times. The V and J genes are TRBV12-3 or TRBV12-4 and TRBJ1-1, with a possible D match to TRBD1 (6 bases). Trimming shortened V by 2 bases and J by 1 base, and 8 bases separated the two germline ends. The CDR3 has 14 amino acids. Written as DNA, the CDR3 is TGTGCCAGCAGTTTAATGGGACAGAACACTGAAGCTTTCTTT. Protein sequence: CASSLMGQNTEAFF.

The chain joins TRBV4-1 to TRBJ1-5, with 8 bases lining up with TRBD1. Germline CDR1 MGHRA, CDR2 YSYEKL. Trimming removed 4 bases from V and 5 bases from J; junction bases left unmatched: 10. This CDR3 comprises 16 residues. CDR3 amino acids: CASSRTSGQGHQPQHF. DNA for the CDR3: TGCGCCAGCAGCCGCACATCCGGACAGGGCCATCAGCCCCAGCATTTT.

This sequence joins TRBV5-1 and TRBJ1-1; tentatively, D is TRBD1 (5 bases). The CDR3 length is 13 residues. Trimming removed 8 bases at V and 2 bases at J, with 13 bases between. CDR1 is SGHRS, CDR2 YFSETQ, per germline. This chain's CDR3 is CASAEGLNTEAFF. The CDR3 DNA is TGCGCCAGTGCTGAGGGACTTAACACTGAAGCTTTCTTT.